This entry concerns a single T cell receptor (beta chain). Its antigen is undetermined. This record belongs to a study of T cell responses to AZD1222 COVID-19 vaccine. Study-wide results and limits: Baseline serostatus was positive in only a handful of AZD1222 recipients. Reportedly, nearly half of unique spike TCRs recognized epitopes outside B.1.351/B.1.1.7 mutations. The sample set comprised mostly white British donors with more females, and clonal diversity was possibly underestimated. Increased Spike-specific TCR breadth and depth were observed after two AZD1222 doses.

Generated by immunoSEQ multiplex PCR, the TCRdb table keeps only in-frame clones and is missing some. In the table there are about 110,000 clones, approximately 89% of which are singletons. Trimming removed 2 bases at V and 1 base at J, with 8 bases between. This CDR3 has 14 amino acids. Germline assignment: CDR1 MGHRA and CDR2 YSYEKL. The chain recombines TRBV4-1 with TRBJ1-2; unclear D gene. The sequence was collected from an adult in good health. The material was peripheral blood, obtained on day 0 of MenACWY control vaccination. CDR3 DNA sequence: TGCGCCAGCAGCCAAAGGCAGTTTAACTATGGCTACACCTTC. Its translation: CASSQRQFNYGYTF.